This passage covers 20 T cell receptor beta chains from one sample sequenced in a study of T cell responses to AZD1222 COVID-19 vaccine. The repertoire was sequenced with immunoSEQ multiplex PCR; TCRdb's copy has only in-frame clones and lacks some. The table has over 150,000 clones, 88% seen once. Sequencing used peripheral blood, obtained on day 0 of AZD1222 vaccination. Receptor source: an adult in good health.

The table lists this clone with a few counts. The chain employs TRBV13 and TRBJ2-2, with 11 bases fitting TRBD1. Germline trimming cut 3 bases from V and 6 bases from J; bases unmatched to any gene: 3. CDR3 length: 15 residues. The germline CDR1 and CDR2 sequences are PRHDT and FYEKMQ (reference sequence). In DNA, the CDR3 is TGTGCCAGCAGCTTCGGACAGGGGGCTCCCGGGGAGCTGTTTTTT. It yields the protein CASSFGQGAPGELFF.

The chain employs TRBV11-3 and TRBJ1-2; TRBD1 agrees at 8 bases. CDR3 size: 13 residues. Germline CDR1 reads SGHNT; CDR2 reads YENEEA. With V trimmed by 5 bases and J by 7 bases, 6 bases remained unmatched. CDR3 amino acids: CASSQQGERGYTF. The CDR3 coding sequence is TGTGCCAGCAGCCAACAGGGGGAACGTGGCTACACCTTC.

The chain is built from TRBV2 and TRBJ1-1, with 7 bases aligning to TRBD1. After removal of 8 bases from V and 3 bases from J, the junction contained 9 bases not matched to a gene. Germline loops: CDR1 SNHLY, CDR2 FYNNEI. The CDR3 consists of 14 residues. Here the CDR3 DNA reads TGTGCCAGCGTGGCTCAGGGGGGTTACACTGAAGCTTTCTTT. Translation: CASVAQGGYTEAFF.

The rearrangement joins TRBV6-1 to TRBJ2-7; possible D gene TRBD2, 6 bases. Trimming removed 3 bases at V and 0 bases at J, with 15 bases between. The germline V gene has CDR1 MNHNS and CDR2 SASEGT. There are 16 residues in the CDR3. CDR3 nucleotides: TGTGCCAGCAGTGAGTCCCGGGGAGGTTTCTCCTACGAGCAGTACTTC. It specifies CASSESRGGFSYEQYF.

The chain combines TRBV7-2 with TRBJ1-1; unclear D gene. V lost 0 bases and J lost 0, with 14 bases in between. Germline loops: CDR1 SGHTA, CDR2 FQGNSA. This CDR3 has 17 residues. CDR3 nucleotide sequence: TGTGCCAGCAGCTTAGCACCTTCGGCATTCATGAACACTGAAGCTTTCTTT. It translates to CASSLAPSAFMNTEAFF. Based on the CDR3 plus reference TRBV7-2 and TRBJ1-1, the full variable domain is GAGVSQSPSNKVTEKGKDVELRCDPISGHTALYWYRQSLGQGLEFLIYFQGNSAPDKSGLPSDRFSAERTGGSVSTLTIQRTQQEDSAVYLCASSLAPSAFMNTEAFFGQGTRLTVV.

The rearrangement joins TRBV19 to TRBJ2-1, with 14 bases fitting TRBD2. CDR3 length: 16 amino acids. Germline V gene lookup returns CDR1 LNHDA and CDR2 SQIVND (reference sequence). V lost 7 bases and J lost 5; bases outside the gene matches: 7. CDR3 protein: CASTGTSGSSNNEQFF. DNA of the CDR3: TGTGCCAGTACCGGGACTAGCGGGAGCTCTAACAATGAGCAGTTCTTC. The variable domain in full, with the rest retrieved from reference TRBV19 and TRBJ2-1, is DGGITQSPKYLFRKEGQNVTLSCEQNLNHDAMYWYRQDPGQGLRLIYYSQIVNDFQKGDIAEGYSVSREKKESFPLTVTSAQKNPTAFYLCASTGTSGSSNNEQFFGPGTRLTVL.

A single count supports this clone. This chain uses TRBV3-1 (or the pseudogene TRBV3-2) with TRBJ1-1; perhaps TRBD1 as D (5 bases). CDR3 length: 15 amino acids. CDR1 and CDR2 (germline): LGHDT, YNNKEL (reference sequence). The V and J ends lost 3 bases and 1 base respectively, with 12 bases between them. DNA of the CDR3: TGTGCCAGCAGCCACCCCGGGACGGAGAACACTGAAGCTTTCTTT. Residues: CASSHPGTENTEAFF.

The genes are TRBV10-1 and TRBJ2-1; possibly TRBD1 for D (5 bases). Germline-derived CDR1 and CDR2 are WNHNN and SYGVQD (reference sequence). Trimming cost V 3 bases and J 5 bases, with 8 bases left between them. The CDR3 is 13 residues long. The chain's CDR3 is CASSDPRDNEQFF. CDR3 DNA: TGCGCCAGCAGTGATCCCAGGGACAATGAGCAGTTCTTC.

This chain connects TRBV6-2 or TRBV6-3 to TRBJ2-2; 8 bases line up with TRBD1. V lost 6 bases, J lost 3 bases, and 9 bases stayed unmatched. The CDR3 has 16 residues. Germline CDR1 reads MNHEY; CDR2 reads SVGEGT. In nucleotides, the CDR3 is TGTGCCAGCAGCCCCCGACAGGGGCGGGACACCGGGGAGCTGTTTTTT. Residues: CASSPRQGRDTGELFF.

J is TRBJ2-5 and V is TRBV2; 9 bases agree with TRBD1. CDR3 length equals 15 residues. Losses at the gene ends were 5 bases for V and 1 base for J; bases not matched to a gene: 5. The V gene's germline CDR1 is SNHLY and CDR2 FYNNEI. For the CDR3, the DNA is TGTGCCAGCAGTTGGGACAGGGTGGCCCAAGAGACCCAGTACTTC. Protein product: CASSWDRVAQETQYF. The entire variable domain, with the rest obtained from reference TRBV2 and TRBJ2-5, is as follows: EPEVTQTPSHQVTQMGQEVILRCVPISNHLYFYWYRQILGQKVEFLVSFYNNEISEKSEIFDDQFSVERPDGSNFTLKIRSTKLEDSAMYFCASSWDRVAQETQYFGPGTRLLVL.

The chain has TRBV7-3 and TRBJ2-5; D perhaps matches TRBD2 (7 bases). Between the trimmed V and J ends, which lost 5 bases and 5 bases, there was a span of 18 bases. The CDR3 covers 15 residues. Germline CDR1 SGHTA, CDR2 FQGTGA. This chain's CDR3 is CASSPREGGRETQYF. Here the CDR3 DNA reads TGTGCCAGCAGCCCCAGGGAGGGGGGCAGGGAGACCCAGTACTTC.

The chain joins TRBV9 to TRBJ2-2; 7 bases are shared with TRBD2. CDR1 is SGDLS, CDR2 YYNGEE, per germline. V was clipped by 4 bases and J by 7 bases; unmatched bases: 13. The CDR3 length is 16 residues. CDR3 DNA: TGTGCCAGCAGCTTCCGACTAGCAGTTTCCGTCGGGGAGCTGTTTTTT. It encodes CASSFRLAVSVGELFF. Full variable domain (remainder filled in from reference TRBV9 and TRBJ2-2): DSGVTQTPKHLITATGQRVTLRCSPRSGDLSVYWYQQSLDQGLQFLIQYYNGEERAKGNILERFSAQQFPDLHSELNLSSLELGDSALYFCASSFRLAVSVGELFFGEGSRLTVL.

This rearrangement joins TRBV6-2 or TRBV6-3 to TRBJ1-6; TRBD1 aligns across 10 bases. Germline V lookup: CDR1 MNHEY, CDR2 SVGEGT. The ends lost 2 bases at V and 9 bases at J; junction bases unmatched: 4. This CDR3 has 15 residues. The CDR3 region is CASSYGTGDGSPLHF. DNA for the CDR3: TGTGCCAGCAGTTACGGGACAGGGGACGGTTCACCCCTCCACTTT.

The count of this clone is one. The chain couples TRBV7-8 to TRBJ2-7; a weak D match, TRBD1 (6 bases). Trimming cost V 2 bases and J 2 bases, with 10 bases left between them. CDR1 is SGHVS and CDR2 is FQNEAQ in the germline V gene. The CDR3 spans 14 residues. In DNA, the CDR3 is TGTGCCAGCAGCTTATCACAGGGAGCCTACGAGCAGTACTTC. Encoded protein: CASSLSQGAYEQYF.

The rearrangement joins TRBV28 to TRBJ1-6, with D unresolved. V lost 7 bases and J lost 3, with 7 bases in between. This CDR3 region has 13 residues. Germline V CDR1 and CDR2: MDHEN, SYDVKM. The CDR3 nucleotides read TGTGCCAGCACCGCTGTCTATAATTCACCCCTCCACTTT. This encodes CASTAVYNSPLHF.

The rearrangement joins TRBV24-1 to TRBJ1-2, with D unclear. The CDR3 runs 14 residues. V lost 1 base, J lost 2 bases, and 7 bases lay in between. The germline V gene encodes CDR1 KGHDR and CDR2 SFDVKD. The CDR3 is CATSDFSQNYGYTF. The CDR3, as DNA: TGTGCCACCAGTGATTTCTCCCAAAACTATGGCTACACCTTC.

The rearrangement joins TRBV19 to TRBJ1-2, with 7 positions matching TRBD1. The trim removed 5 bases at V and 5 bases at J, leaving 8 bases unmatched. Germline CDR1 and CDR2: LNHDA and SQIVND (reference sequence). CDR3 length equals 14 residues. CDR3 amino acids: CASSDDRDGYGYTF. CDR3 DNA: TGTGCCAGTAGTGACGACAGGGACGGGTATGGCTACACCTTC.

The sample holds a few counts of this clone. Distinct nucleotide sequences in the sample also encode this CDR3. The chain has TRBV7-8 and TRBJ1-3, with 9 bases identical to TRBD1. V shed 5 bases and J 2 bases; nucleotides not matched to a gene: 4. This CDR3 has 15 amino acids. Germline CDR1 and CDR2: SGHVS and FQNEAQ. CDR3 sequence: CASSPRTGAGNTIYF. In DNA, the CDR3 is TGTGCCAGCAGCCCTCGGACAGGGGCTGGAAACACCATATATTTT.

The chain joins TRBV3-1 (or the pseudogene TRBV3-2) to TRBJ2-7, with 9 bases lining up with TRBD1. This CDR3 contains 13 residues. V was clipped by 8 bases and J by 6 bases; unmatched bases: 8. Germline V lookup: CDR1 LGHDT, CDR2 YNNKEL (reference sequence). This chain's CDR3 is CASGPGQGSEQYF. CDR3 nucleotide sequence: TGTGCCAGCGGACCGGGACAGGGAAGCGAGCAGTACTTC.

The rearrangement uses TRBV10-3 and TRBJ2-7; D remains unclear. CDR3 length equals 11 residues. With 3 bases removed from V and 6 bases from J, the gap between germline ends came to 6 bases. The germline V gene encodes CDR1 ENHRY and CDR2 SYGVKD. The CDR3 reads CAISDPPEQYF. The DNA of the CDR3 is TGTGCCATCAGTGACCCACCCGAGCAGTACTTC.